This TCR beta chain emerged from a study of T-cell memory formation after mild COVID-19. Germline V gives CDR1 MDHEN, CDR2 SYDVKM. V was pared by 6 bases and J by 2 bases, with 5 bases of the junction left unmatched. The CDR3 sequence is 15 residues long. Sample barcodes and UMIs were carried by the TCR alpha and TCR beta cDNA libraries that 5'RACE generated with constant-segment primers. In TCRdb, the 5' RACE reads were re-called with MiXCR into one record per CDR3 protein. This table holds 290,000 or so distinct CDR3 sequences, roughly a fifth found once. This sequence originates from a man between 18 and 35 years old who had mild COVID-19 (a few samples of this study predate the infection). Cell type and time point are not known. Sample: PBMCs or a T cell subset sorted from them (not recorded which). The chain couples TRBV28 to TRBJ1-5; TRBD1 aligns across 9 bases. The CDR3 DNA reads as TGTGCCAGCAGGTGGGGACAGGGCGGCAATCAGCCCCAGCATTTT. It is translated as CASRWGQGGNQPQHF.